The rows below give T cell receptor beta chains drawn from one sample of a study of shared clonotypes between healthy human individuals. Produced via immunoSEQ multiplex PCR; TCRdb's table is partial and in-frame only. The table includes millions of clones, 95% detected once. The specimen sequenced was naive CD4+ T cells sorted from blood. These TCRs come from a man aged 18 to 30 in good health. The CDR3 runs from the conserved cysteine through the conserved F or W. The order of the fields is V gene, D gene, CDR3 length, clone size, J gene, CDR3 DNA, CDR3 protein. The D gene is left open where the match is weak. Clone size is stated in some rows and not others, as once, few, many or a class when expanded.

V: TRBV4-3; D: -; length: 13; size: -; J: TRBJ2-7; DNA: TGCGCCAGCAGCCAAGAAAAGTCCTACGAGCAGTACTTC; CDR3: CASSQEKSYEQYF
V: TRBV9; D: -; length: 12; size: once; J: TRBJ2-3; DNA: TGTGCCAGCAGCGCAGGCACAGATACGCAGTATTTT; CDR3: CASSAGTDTQYF
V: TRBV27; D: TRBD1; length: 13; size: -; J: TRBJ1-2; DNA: TGTGCCAGCAGTTTAGACAGGGGCGGAGGCTACACCTTC; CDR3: CASSLDRGGGYTF
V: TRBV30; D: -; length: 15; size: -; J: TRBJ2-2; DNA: TGTGCCTGGAAACCGCGGGTCGCGAACACCGGGGAGCTGTTTTTT; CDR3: CAWKPRVANTGELFF
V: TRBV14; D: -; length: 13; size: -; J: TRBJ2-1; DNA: TGTGCCAGCAGCCAAGGTTTGGGGAATGAGCAGTTCTTC; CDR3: CASSQGLGNEQFF
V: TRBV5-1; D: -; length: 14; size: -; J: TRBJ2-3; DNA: TGCGCCAGCAGCCCCGGAGAGGGTACAGATACGCAGTATTTT; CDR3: CASSPGEGTDTQYF
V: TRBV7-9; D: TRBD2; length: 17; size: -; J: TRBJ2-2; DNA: TGTGCCAGCAGCCTCCCCGGGACTAGGGGAGACACCGGGGAGCTGTTTTTT; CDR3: CASSLPGTRGDTGELFF
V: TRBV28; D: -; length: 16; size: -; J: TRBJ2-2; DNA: TGTGCCAGCAGTTTGTTGTGGGCCCAGTACACCGGGGAGCTGTTTTTT; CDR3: CASSLLWAQYTGELFF
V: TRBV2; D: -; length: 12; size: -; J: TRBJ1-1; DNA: TGTGCCAGCAGTGACATAGGCCACGAAGCTTTCTTT; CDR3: CASSDIGHEAFF
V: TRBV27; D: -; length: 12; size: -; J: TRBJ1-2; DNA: TGTGCCAGCAGTTTTATAGGGGGTGGCTACACCTTC; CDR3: CASSFIGGGYTF
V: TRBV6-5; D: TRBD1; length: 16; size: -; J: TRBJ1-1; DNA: TGTGCCAGCAGTTACCCTTTACTGACAGGGGTAAGTGAAGCTTTCTTT; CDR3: CASSYPLLTGVSEAFF
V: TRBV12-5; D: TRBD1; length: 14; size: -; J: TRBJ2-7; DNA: TGTGCTAGTGGTTTGGGGACAGGGTCCTACGAGCAGTACTTC; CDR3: CASGLGTGSYEQYF
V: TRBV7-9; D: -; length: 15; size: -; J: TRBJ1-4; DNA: TGTGCCAGCAGCTTAGGCAGAGCAACTAATGAAAAACTGTTTTTT; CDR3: CASSLGRATNEKLFF
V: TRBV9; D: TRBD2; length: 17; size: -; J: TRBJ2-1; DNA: TGTGCCAGCAGCGTCCTAGCGGGGGAGCCCTCCTACAATGAGCAGTTCTTC; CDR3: CASSVLAGEPSYNEQFF
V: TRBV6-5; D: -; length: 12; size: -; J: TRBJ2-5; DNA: TGTGCCAGCAGGTCCTGGAAGGAGACCCAGTACTTC; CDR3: CASRSWKETQYF
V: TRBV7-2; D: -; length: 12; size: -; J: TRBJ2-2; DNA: TGTGCCAGCATGGGGAACACCGGGGAGCTGTTTTTT; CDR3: CASMGNTGELFF
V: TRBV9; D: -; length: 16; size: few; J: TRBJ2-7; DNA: TGTGCCAGCAGCGCGATCCCCGGGACAATTGTCTACGAGCAGTACTTC; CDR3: CASSAIPGTIVYEQYF
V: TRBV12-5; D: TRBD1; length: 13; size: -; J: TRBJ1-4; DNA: TGTGCTAGTAATAGGGGGCAACAGGAAAAACTGTTTTTT; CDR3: CASNRGQQEKLFF
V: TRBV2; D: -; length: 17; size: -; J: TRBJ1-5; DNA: TGTGCCAGCAGTGACTTGGAGGCTTGGCCGTACAATCAGCCCCAGCATTTT; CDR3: CASSDLEAWPYNQPQHF
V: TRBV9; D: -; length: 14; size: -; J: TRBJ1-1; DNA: TGTGCCAGCAGCCCTACGACGGTGAACACTGAAGCTTTCTTT; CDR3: CASSPTTVNTEAFF
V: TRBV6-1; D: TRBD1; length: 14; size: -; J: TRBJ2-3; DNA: TGTGCCAGCAGCGGGACAGGGGGCCTGGATACGCAGTATTTT; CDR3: CASSGTGGLDTQYF
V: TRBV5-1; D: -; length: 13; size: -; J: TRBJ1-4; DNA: TGCGCCAGCAGCTCAGGGACTAATGAAAAACTGTTTTTT; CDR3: CASSSGTNEKLFF
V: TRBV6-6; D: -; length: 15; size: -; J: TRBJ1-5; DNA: TGTGCCAGCAGTTACACTGGACAGAAACATCAGCCCCAGCATTTT; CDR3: CASSYTGQKHQPQHF
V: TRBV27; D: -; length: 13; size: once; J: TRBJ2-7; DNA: TGTGCCAGCAGCCGGACAGTTGCCTACGAGCAGTACTTC; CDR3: CASSRTVAYEQYF
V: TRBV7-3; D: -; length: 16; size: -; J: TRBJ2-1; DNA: TGTGCCAGCAGCTTAAGTGGGACCAGCTCCTACAATGAGCAGTTCTTC; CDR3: CASSLSGTSSYNEQFF
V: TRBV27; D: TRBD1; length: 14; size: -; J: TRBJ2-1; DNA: TGTGCCAGCAGTCCATGGGACAGATACAATGAGCAGTTCTTC; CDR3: CASSPWDRYNEQFF
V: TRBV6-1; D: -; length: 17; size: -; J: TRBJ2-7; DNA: TGTGCCAGCAGTGAAGCCCCAGTTTCAGTAAAGGCCTACGAGCAGTACTTC; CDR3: CASSEAPVSVKAYEQYF
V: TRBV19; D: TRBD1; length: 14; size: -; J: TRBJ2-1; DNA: TGTGCCAGTAGTATCGGGGACAGATACAATGAGCAGTTCTTC; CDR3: CASSIGDRYNEQFF
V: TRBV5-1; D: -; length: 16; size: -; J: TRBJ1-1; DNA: TGCGCCAGCAGCAACCAGGGTTTTCTTGCCACCACTGAAGCTTTCTTT; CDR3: CASSNQGFLATTEAFF
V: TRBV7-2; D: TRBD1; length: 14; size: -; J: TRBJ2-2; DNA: TGTGCCAGCAGGCCACAGGGGAGCACCGGGGAGCTGTTTTTT; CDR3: CASRPQGSTGELFF
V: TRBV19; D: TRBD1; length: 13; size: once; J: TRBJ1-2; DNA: TGTGCCAGTGGGGTGACAGGGAGCAATGGCTACACCTTC; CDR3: CASGVTGSNGYTF
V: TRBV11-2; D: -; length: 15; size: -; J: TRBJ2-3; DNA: TGTGCCAGCAGCTTAGGCGGCCAGAGCACAGATACGCAGTATTTT; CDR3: CASSLGGQSTDTQYF
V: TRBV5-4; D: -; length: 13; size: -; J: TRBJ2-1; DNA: TGTGCCAGCAGCTTCGGATCCCAGAATGAGCAGTTCTTC; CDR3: CASSFGSQNEQFF
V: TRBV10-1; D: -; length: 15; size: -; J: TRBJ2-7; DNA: TGCGCCAGCAGTGGGTCCTCTAGGGGAGGCTACGAGCAGTACTTC; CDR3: CASSGSSRGGYEQYF
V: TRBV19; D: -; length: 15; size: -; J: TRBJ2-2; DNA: TGTGCCAGTAGCCAGGGTTTGAAAAACACCGGGGAGCTGTTTTTT; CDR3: CASSQGLKNTGELFF
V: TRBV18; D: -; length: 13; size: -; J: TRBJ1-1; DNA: TGTGCCAGCTCCCAGGGAGAGGGCACTGAAGCTTTCTTT; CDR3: CASSQGEGTEAFF
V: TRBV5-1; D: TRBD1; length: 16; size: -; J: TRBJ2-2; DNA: TGCGCCAGCAGCTCGGACAGGGGAACGAACACCGGGGAGCTGTTTTTT; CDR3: CASSSDRGTNTGELFF
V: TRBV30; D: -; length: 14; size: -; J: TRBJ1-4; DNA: TGTGCCTGGAGTACCGGGGCTTCTAATGAAAAACTGTTTTTT; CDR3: CAWSTGASNEKLFF
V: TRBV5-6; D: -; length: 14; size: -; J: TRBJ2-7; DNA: TGTGCCAGCAGCCCAAGACTACTTCCGAGCGAGCAGTACTTC; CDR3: CASSPRLLPSEQYF
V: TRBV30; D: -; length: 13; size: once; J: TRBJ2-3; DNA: TGTGCCTGGACGGTGGGGAACATCAATACGCAGTATTTT; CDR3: CAWTVGNINTQYF
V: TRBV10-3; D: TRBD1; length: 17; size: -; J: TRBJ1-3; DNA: TGTGCCATCAGTGAGTCTACGGACAGGGTACTTGGAAACACCATATATTTT; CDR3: CAISESTDRVLGNTIYF
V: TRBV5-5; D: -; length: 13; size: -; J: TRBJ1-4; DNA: TGTGCCAGCAGCTTGGTAACCCCCGAAAAACTGTTTTTT; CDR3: CASSLVTPEKLFF
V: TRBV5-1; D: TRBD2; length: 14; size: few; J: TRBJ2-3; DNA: TGCGCCAGCAGCCTGCGGGAGAGGCAAGATACGCAGTATTTT; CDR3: CASSLRERQDTQYF
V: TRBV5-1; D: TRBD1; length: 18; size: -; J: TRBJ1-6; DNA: TGCGCCAGCAGCCGGGCAGGGGGCCGCACCCCCTATAATTCACCCCTCCACTTT; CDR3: CASSRAGGRTPYNSPLHF
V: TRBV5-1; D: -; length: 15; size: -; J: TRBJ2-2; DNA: TGCGCCAGCAGCTTAGCCCTCCAGCTTACCGGGGAGCTGTTTTTT; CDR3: CASSLALQLTGELFF
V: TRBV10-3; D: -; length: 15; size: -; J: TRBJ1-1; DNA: TGTGCCATCAGTGACCCCACCATCAAGAACACTGAAGCTTTCTTT; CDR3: CAISDPTIKNTEAFF
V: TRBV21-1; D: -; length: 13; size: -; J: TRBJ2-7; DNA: TGTGCCAGCAGCAAAGTGAAGGGATACGAGCAGTACTTC; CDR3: CASSKVKGYEQYF
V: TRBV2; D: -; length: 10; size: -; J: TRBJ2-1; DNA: TGTGCCAGCGCCCTCAATGAGCAGTTCTTC; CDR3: CASALNEQFF
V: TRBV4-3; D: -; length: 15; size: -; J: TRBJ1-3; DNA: TGCGCCAGCAGCCGGTCCGAGGGAGCTGGAAACACCATATATTTT; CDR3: CASSRSEGAGNTIYF